This T cell receptor beta chain was sequenced in a study of T cell responses to AZD1222 COVID-19 vaccine. About the research overall: Pooled samples include second doses given at about 4 or 12 weeks.

This CDR3 comprises 18 residues. Study results and caveats: Donor demographics were predominantly white British with a female majority; clonal diversity may be underestimated. Repertoire sampling happened only post peak T cell response. There were vaccine-associated CD4 TCRs across spike, dominant at 160-218 and 743-854.

Worth noting for this clone: What it binds is not known.

Using immunoSEQ multiplex PCR, the repertoire was profiled, and TCRdb retains in-frame clones only, with some absent. This table holds some 130,000 clones, approximately 85% found once. V is TRBV21-1 and J is TRBJ2-7; TRBD1, the table's D call, lacks a check against the DNA. TRBV21-1 is marked as a pseudogene. The sequences come from peripheral blood, collected on day 0 of AZD1222 vaccination. This TCR came from an adult in good health. This CDR3 reads CASSKPKNRAFRGYEQYF. DNA for the CDR3: TGTGCCAGCAGCAAACCAAAAAACAGGGCTTTTCGAGGGTACGAGCAGTACTTC.